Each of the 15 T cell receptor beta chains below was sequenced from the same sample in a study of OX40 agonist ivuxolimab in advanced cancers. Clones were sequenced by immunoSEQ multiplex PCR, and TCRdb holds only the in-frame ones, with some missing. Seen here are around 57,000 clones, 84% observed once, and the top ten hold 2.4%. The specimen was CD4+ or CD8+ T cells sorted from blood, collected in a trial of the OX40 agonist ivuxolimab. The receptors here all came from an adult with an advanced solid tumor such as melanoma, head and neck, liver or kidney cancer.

The CDR3 is CASRSGVGARNTEAFF. Here the CDR3 DNA reads TGTGCCAGCCGCTCAGGGGTAGGAGCCAGGAACACTGAAGCTTTCTTT. The chain joins TRBV7-2 to TRBJ1-1; a possible D gene is TRBD1 (6 bases). The germline V and J ends were trimmed by 8 bases and 1 base, with 20 bases remaining between them. This CDR3 is built from 16 residues. Germline lookup yields CDR1 SGHTA and CDR2 FQGNSA.

Here the CDR3 reads CASSTGVLEQYF. The CDR3 coding sequence is TGTGCCAGCAGCACAGGGGTTCTCGAGCAGTACTTC. This chain links TRBV5-4 with TRBJ2-7, with 7 bases identical to TRBD1. The V gene's germline CDR1 is SGHNT and CDR2 YYREEE (reference sequence). The CDR3 runs to 12 residues. J was trimmed by 6 bases and V by 4 bases; bases with no gene match: 4.

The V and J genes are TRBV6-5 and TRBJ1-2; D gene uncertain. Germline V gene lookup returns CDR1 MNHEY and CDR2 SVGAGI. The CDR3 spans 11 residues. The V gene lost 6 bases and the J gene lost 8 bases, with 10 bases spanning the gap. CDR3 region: CASRAPGGYTF. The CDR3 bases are TGTGCCAGCAGGGCCCCTGGGGGCTACACCTTC.

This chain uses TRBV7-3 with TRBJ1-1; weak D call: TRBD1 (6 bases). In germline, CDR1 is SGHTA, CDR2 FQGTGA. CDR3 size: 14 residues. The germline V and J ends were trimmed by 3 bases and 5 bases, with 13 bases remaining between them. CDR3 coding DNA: TGTGCCAGCAGCTTCCAGGGACAAGGGACTGAAGCTTTCTTT. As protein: CASSFQGQGTEAFF.

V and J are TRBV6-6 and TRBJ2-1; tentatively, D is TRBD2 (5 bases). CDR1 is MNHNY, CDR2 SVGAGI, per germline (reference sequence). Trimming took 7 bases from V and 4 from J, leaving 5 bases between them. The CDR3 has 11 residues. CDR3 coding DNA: TGTGCCAGCACGGGGTACAATGAGCAGTTCTTC. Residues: CASTGYNEQFF.

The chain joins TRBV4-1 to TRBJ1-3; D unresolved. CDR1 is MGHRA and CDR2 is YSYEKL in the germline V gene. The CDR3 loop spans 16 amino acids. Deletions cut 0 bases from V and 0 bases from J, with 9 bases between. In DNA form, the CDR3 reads TGCGCCAGCAGCCAAGATAGTTGGAGCTCTGGAAACACCATATATTTT. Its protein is CASSQDSWSSGNTIYF.

DNA of the CDR3: TGTGCCAGCAGCTTCCCCGGGACGAACGAGCAGTACTTC. Encoded protein: CASSFPGTNEQYF. The chain recombines TRBV7-2 with TRBJ2-7; D possibly matches TRBD1 or TRBD2 (5 bases each). Germline V gives CDR1 SGHTA, CDR2 FQGNSA. V was pared by 3 bases and J by 5 bases, with 11 bases between. The CDR3 extends over 13 amino acids. The entire variable domain, with the rest obtained from reference TRBV7-2 and TRBJ2-7, is as follows: GAGVSQSPSNKVTEKGKDVELRCDPISGHTALYWYRQSLGQGLEFLIYFQGNSAPDKSGLPSDRFSAERTGGSVSTLTIQRTQQEDSAVYLCASSFPGTNEQYFGPGTRLTVT.

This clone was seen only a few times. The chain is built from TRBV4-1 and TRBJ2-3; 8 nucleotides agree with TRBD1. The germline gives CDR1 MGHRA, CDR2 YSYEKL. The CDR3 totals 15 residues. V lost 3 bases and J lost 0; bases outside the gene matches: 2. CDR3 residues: CASSQDRVSTDTQYF. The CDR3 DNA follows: TGCGCCAGCAGCCAGGACAGGGTTAGCACAGATACGCAGTATTTT.

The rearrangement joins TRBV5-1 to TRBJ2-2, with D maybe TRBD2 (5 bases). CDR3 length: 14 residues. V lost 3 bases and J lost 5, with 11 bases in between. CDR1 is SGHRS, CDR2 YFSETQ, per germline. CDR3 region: CASSSPGKTGELFF. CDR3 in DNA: TGCGCCAGCAGCTCCCCGGGAAAGACCGGGGAGCTGTTTTTT. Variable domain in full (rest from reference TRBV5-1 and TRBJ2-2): KAGVTQTPRYLIKTRGQQVTLSCSPISGHRSVSWYQQTPGQGLQFLFEYFSETQRNKGNFPGRFSGRQFSNSRSEMNVSTLELGDSALYLCASSSPGKTGELFFGEGSRLTVL.

The CDR3 DNA follows: TGCGCCAGCAGCTCCAATGGCCGTGGGAGTTGGACTGAAGCTTTCTTT. Protein product: CASSSNGRGSWTEAFF. The chain combines TRBV5-1 with TRBJ1-1; no clear D. The CDR3 sequence is 16 residues long. V lost 3 bases and J 5 bases, leaving 20 bases between the germline ends. Germline assignment: CDR1 SGHRS and CDR2 YFSETQ.

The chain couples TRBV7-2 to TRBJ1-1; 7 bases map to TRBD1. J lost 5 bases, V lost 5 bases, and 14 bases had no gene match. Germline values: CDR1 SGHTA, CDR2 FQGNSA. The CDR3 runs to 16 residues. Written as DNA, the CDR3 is TGTGCCAGCAGCCCTAGCGTAGGGGGCGTTCTTACTGAAGCTTTCTTT. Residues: CASSPSVGGVLTEAFF.

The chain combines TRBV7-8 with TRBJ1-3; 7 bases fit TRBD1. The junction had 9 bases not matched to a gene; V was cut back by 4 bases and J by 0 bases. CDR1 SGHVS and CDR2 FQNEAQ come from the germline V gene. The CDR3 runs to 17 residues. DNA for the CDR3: TGTGCCAGCAGCTCCACCGCGACAGGGCTCTCTGGAAACACCATATATTTT. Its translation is CASSSTATGLSGNTIYF. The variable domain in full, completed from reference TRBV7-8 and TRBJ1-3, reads GAGVSQSPRYKVAKRGQDVALRCDPISGHVSLFWYQQALGQGPEFLTYFQNEAQLDKSGLPSDRFFAERPEGSVSTLKIQRTQQEDSAVYLCASSSTATGLSGNTIYFGEGSWLTVV.

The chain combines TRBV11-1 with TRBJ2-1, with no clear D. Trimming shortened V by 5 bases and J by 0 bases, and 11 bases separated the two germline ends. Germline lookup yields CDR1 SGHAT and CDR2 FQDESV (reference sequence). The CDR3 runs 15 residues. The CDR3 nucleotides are TGTGCCAGCAGCAGAATGCTAAGCTCCTACAATGAGCAGTTCTTC. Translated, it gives CASSRMLSSYNEQFF.

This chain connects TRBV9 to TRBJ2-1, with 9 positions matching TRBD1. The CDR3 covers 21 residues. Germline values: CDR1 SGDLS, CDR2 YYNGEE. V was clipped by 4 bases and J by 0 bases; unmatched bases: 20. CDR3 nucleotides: TGTGCCAGCAGCAGTAGTGCCCTTTTAGGGACAGGGTCGAGCTCCTACAATGAGCAGTTCTTC. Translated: CASSSSALLGTGSSSYNEQFF.

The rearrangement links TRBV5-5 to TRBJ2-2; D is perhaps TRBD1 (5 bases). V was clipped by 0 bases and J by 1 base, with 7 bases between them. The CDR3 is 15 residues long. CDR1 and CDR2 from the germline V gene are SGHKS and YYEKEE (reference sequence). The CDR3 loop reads CASSLGQWNTGELFF. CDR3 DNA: TGTGCCAGCAGCTTGGGACAGTGGAACACCGGGGAGCTGTTTTTT.